This record concerns one TCR beta chain sequence. The CDR3 has 17 residues. V was pared by 6 bases and J by 2 bases, with 20 bases between. Germline CDR1 SGHVS, CDR2 FQNEAQ. Clones were sequenced by immunoSEQ multiplex PCR, and TCRdb holds only the in-frame ones, with some missing. The table has more than 45,000 clones, around 92% seen once. The data derive from a study of technical replicates of blood from a few donors. The chain recombines TRBV7-8 with TRBJ1-3; TRBD1 might be the D (6 bases). The sequencing sample was made of PBMCs. The TCR comes from a human donor in good health. Some clones in this sample may be carry-over from other donors' samples. In DNA, the CDR3 is TGTGCCAGCAGGGGGGCTTGGCGGGAGAGCGCTGGAAACACCATATATTTT. It encodes CASRGAWRESAGNTIYF. Combining the CDR3 with reference TRBV7-8 and TRBJ1-3 gives the whole variable domain GAGVSQSPRYKVAKRGQDVALRCDPISGHVSLFWYQQALGQGPEFLTYFQNEAQLDKSGLPSDRFFAERPEGSVSTLKIQRTQQEDSAVYLCASRGAWRESAGNTIYFGEGSWLTVV.